Presented here are 29 T cell receptor beta chains from one specimen sequenced in a study of T cell responses to AZD1222 COVID-19 vaccine. Libraries were prepared by immunoSEQ multiplex PCR; TCRdb keeps only in-frame clonotypes and omits some of them. In the table there are around 100,000 clones, around 89% of which are singletons. Sequencing used peripheral blood, obtained on day 0 of AZD1222 vaccination. The origin of the receptors is an adult in good health.

V and J are TRBV27 and TRBJ1-4; 10 bases align to TRBD1. V lost 6 bases and J lost 14; bases outside the gene matches: 6. The CDR3 is 12 residues long. The germline V gene has CDR1 MNHEY and CDR2 SMNVEV (reference sequence). In DNA, the CDR3 is TGTGCCAGCAGGCTGACAGGGGGCTCGCTGTTTTTT. Translation gives CASRLTGGSLFF.

The CDR3 here is CASSYSSGKDEQYF. The CDR3 DNA is TGTGCCAGCAGTTACTCCAGCGGGAAAGACGAGCAGTACTTC. The V call is TRBV6-5, the J call TRBJ2-7, with 7 nucleotides matching TRBD2. The CDR3 loop spans 14 amino acids. Per germline, CDR1 MNHEY and CDR2 SVGAGI. The J segment lost 5 bases and the V segment lost 0 bases, leaving 4 bases of the junction unmatched.

The genes are TRBV6-5 and TRBJ2-5; D might be TRBD1 or TRBD2, each matching 5 bases. This CDR3 is built from 15 residues. Trimming took 2 bases from V and 2 from J, leaving 12 bases between them. Germline V CDR1 and CDR2: MNHEY, SVGAGI. The CDR3 bases are TGTGCCAGCAGTTACGTTAGAGGGGAACAAGAGACCCAGTACTTC. It specifies CASSYVRGEQETQYF.

This rearrangement joins TRBV6-2 or TRBV6-3 to TRBJ2-6, with D possibly being TRBD1 or TRBD2 (5 bases each). V lost 6 bases to trimming and J lost 7 bases, with 19 bases between them. Germline CDR1 reads MNHEY; CDR2 reads SVGEGT. The CDR3 runs 16 residues. In DNA, the CDR3 is TGTGCCAGCAGCCCCCAGGGAGTAGGAATAGCCAACGTCCTGACTTTC. This translates into CASSPQGVGIANVLTF.

This chain connects TRBV9 to TRBJ1-5, with TRBD1 as a possible D gene (6 bases). The length of the CDR3 is 14 residues. Germline V gives CDR1 SGDLS, CDR2 YYNGEE. V lost 2 bases to trimming and J lost 4 bases, with 10 bases between them. The CDR3 region is CASSVGGSNQPQHF. In nucleotides, the CDR3 is TGTGCCAGCAGCGTGGGGGGCTCGAATCAGCCCCAGCATTTT.

V usage is TRBV6-2 or TRBV6-3 and J usage is TRBJ2-5; tentatively, D is TRBD2 (7 bases). The CDR3 consists of 15 residues. The V end lost 4 bases, the J end lost 4 bases, and 16 bases lay between the germline ends. Germline CDR1 and CDR2: MNHEY and SVGEGT. CDR3: CASSLAGAGVETQYF. DNA of the CDR3: TGTGCCAGCAGTTTGGCGGGAGCAGGGGTAGAGACCCAGTACTTC.

V usage is TRBV29-1 and J usage is TRBJ1-4; 7 bases agree with TRBD1. The germline V gene encodes CDR1 SQVTM and CDR2 ANQGSEA. The CDR3 loop spans 13 amino acids. V lost 4 bases and J lost 8; bases outside the gene matches: 7. Here the CDR3 reads CSVAEQGREKLFF. CDR3 nucleotides: TGCAGCGTTGCCGAACAGGGGAGAGAAAAACTGTTTTTT.

The chain uses TRBV30 and TRBJ2-7; 10 bases map to TRBD2. Germline V gene data show CDR1 as GTSNPN and CDR2 as SVGIG (reference sequence). After removal of 2 bases from V and 2 bases from J, the junction contained 6 bases not matched to a gene. The CDR3 spans 15 residues. The CDR3 bases are TGTGCCTGGAGTCGGCTAGCGGGAGATGCCTACGAGCAGTACTTC. Amino acids: CAWSRLAGDAYEQYF.

This sequence joins TRBV27 and TRBJ2-1; 9 bases line up with TRBD2. CDR1 is MNHEY, CDR2 SMNVEV, per germline (reference sequence). The CDR3 totals 15 residues. The junction had 8 bases not matched to a gene; V was cut back by 3 bases and J by 8 bases. The CDR3 is CASSFAAGGPYEQFF. The CDR3 region has the DNA TGTGCCAGCAGTTTCGCGGCGGGAGGGCCCTATGAGCAGTTCTTC.

The chain joins TRBV4-1 to TRBJ1-6; perhaps TRBD1 as D (6 bases). Germline CDR1 is MGHRA and CDR2 is YSYEKL. V lost 4 bases and J 7 bases, leaving 14 bases between the germline ends. This CDR3 is 15 amino acids long. CDR3 in DNA: TGCGCCAGCAGCCTGCGGCGGGGGGCGAATTCACCCCTCCACTTT. Translating gives CASSLRRGANSPLHF.

This chain uses TRBV5-1 with TRBJ2-7, with TRBD2 identical over 7 bases. The CDR3 spans 16 residues. Unmatched junction bases numbered 6, after V lost 0 bases and J lost 0 bases. Germline assignment: CDR1 SGHRS and CDR2 YFSETQ. The CDR3 spells CASSLDAAGSSYEQYF. The CDR3 DNA reads TGCGCCAGCAGCTTGGACGCAGCGGGGAGCTCCTACGAGCAGTACTTC.

This sequence joins TRBV19 and TRBJ2-4; perhaps TRBD2 as D (5 bases). The V end lost 0 bases, the J end lost 1 base, and 16 bases lay between the germline ends. The CDR3 consists of 18 residues. Germline assignment: CDR1 LNHDA and CDR2 SQIVND (reference sequence). CDR3 DNA: TGTGCCAGTAGTATAGATTTTCGGGGAATGAGGGCCAAAAACATTCAGTACTTC. Its translation: CASSIDFRGMRAKNIQYF. Based on the CDR3 plus reference TRBV19 and TRBJ2-4, the full variable domain is DGGITQSPKYLFRKEGQNVTLSCEQNLNHDAMYWYRQDPGQGLRLIYYSQIVNDFQKGDIAEGYSVSREKKESFPLTVTSAQKNPTAFYLCASSIDFRGMRAKNIQYFGAGTRLSVL.

The V call is TRBV6-6, the J call TRBJ1-6; D might be TRBD1 (5 bases). In germline, CDR1 is MNHNY, CDR2 SVGAGI (reference sequence). The CDR3 spans 12 residues. V dropped 5 bases and J dropped 8 bases, with 7 bases sitting between them. CDR3 protein: CASSGGDSPLHF. For the CDR3, the DNA is TGTGCCAGCAGTGGAGGGGATTCACCCCTCCACTTT.

This chain uses TRBV30 with TRBJ1-3; D uncertain. V lost 0 bases to trimming and J lost 4 bases, with 7 bases between them. CDR1 and CDR2 from the germline V gene are GTSNPN and SVGIG (reference sequence). The CDR3 spans 13 residues. The CDR3 sequence: CAWSVQGGNTIYF. CDR3 DNA sequence: TGTGCCTGGAGTGTACAAGGAGGAAACACCATATATTTT.

This clone was counted a single time. The chain uses TRBV6-5 and TRBJ2-7; TRBD1 is a possible D gene (6 bases). CDR1 MNHEY and CDR2 SVGAGI come from the germline V gene. The CDR3 sequence is 12 residues long. Trimming left V 6 bases short and J 6 bases short, with 12 bases between. The CDR3 DNA follows: TGTGCCAGCAGATCGGACAGACTCGAGCAGTACTTC. Amino acids: CASRSDRLEQYF.

As DNA, the CDR3 is TGTGCCAGCAGTACCACGACTAGCGGGAGTCATACGCAGTATTTT. Amino acid sequence: CASSTTTSGSHTQYF. The chain uses TRBV27 and TRBJ2-3; 12 positions agree with TRBD2. J gave up 7 bases and V 5 bases, and 7 bases lay outside the gene matches. The CDR3 sequence is 15 residues long. CDR1 is MNHEY, CDR2 SMNVEV, per germline (reference sequence).

The chain employs TRBV2 and TRBJ1-5; tentatively, D is TRBD1 (6 bases). The CDR3 loop spans 16 amino acids. From germline, CDR1 is SNHLY and CDR2 FYNNEI. Trimming removed 0 bases at V and 12 bases at J, with 21 bases between. The CDR3: CASSEAQVGGRVDQHF. CDR3 nucleotides: TGTGCCAGCAGTGAAGCGCAGGTTGGGGGCAGGGTTGACCAGCATTTT. The full variable domain, its missing parts supplied by reference TRBV2 and TRBJ1-5, is EPEVTQTPSHQVTQMGQEVILRCVPISNHLYFYWYRQILGQKVEFLVSFYNNEISEKSEIFDDQFSVERPDGSNFTLKIRSTKLEDSAMYFCASSEAQVGGRVDQHFGDGTRLSIL.

The chain couples TRBV7-9 to TRBJ1-4, with 7 bases aligning to TRBD1. There are 15 residues in the CDR3. The ends lost 4 bases at V and 5 bases at J; junction bases unmatched: 7. The germline CDR1 and CDR2 sequences are SEHNR and FQNEAQ (reference sequence). CDR3 region: CASSSRGQTNEKLFF. CDR3 DNA sequence: TGTGCCAGCAGCTCGAGGGGACAGACGAATGAAAAACTGTTTTTT.

V gene TRBV5-4 combines with J gene TRBJ2-3; the D gene could be TRBD1 or TRBD2 (6 bases each). The V gene's germline CDR1 is SGHNT and CDR2 YYREEE (reference sequence). The CDR3 runs 13 residues. The CDR3, as DNA: TGTGCTTACGGGGGCGCTGGGACAGATACGCAGTATTTT. Translation: CAYGGAGTDTQYF.

Regarding this clone: The junction and the germline gene differ at one end; a read error may be behind it. The rearrangement uses TRBV5-4 and TRBJ1-4; 7 bases map to TRBD1. In germline, CDR1 is SGHNT, CDR2 YYREEE (reference sequence). The CDR3 is 18 residues long. The CDR3 sequence is CAGSSYRGARSTNEKLFF. Written as DNA, the CDR3 is TGTGCCGGCAGCTCTTACAGGGGCGCCCGATCAACTAATGAAAAACTGTTTTTT.

The chain uses TRBV5-1 and TRBJ1-1; D remains ambiguous. The V gene's germline CDR1 is SGHRS and CDR2 YFSETQ. The CDR3 loop spans 12 amino acids. V was cut by 4 bases and J by 1 base, with 5 bases left in between. CDR3 loop: CASSNRNTEAFF. The CDR3 DNA sequence: TGCGCCAGCAGCAACAGGAACACTGAAGCTTTCTTT.

The chain couples TRBV19 to TRBJ2-1; TRBD2 is a possible D gene (5 bases). Germline V gene data show CDR1 as LNHDA and CDR2 as SQIVND (reference sequence). This CDR3 spans 15 amino acids. V lost 6 bases, J lost 0 bases, and 12 bases lay in between. In DNA, the CDR3 is TGTGCCAGTAGGGCGGGCCGGAGCTCCTACAATGAGCAGTTCTTC. Its translation is CASRAGRSSYNEQFF.

The chain couples TRBV15 to TRBJ1-3, with 7 bases lining up with TRBD1. V trimming: 1 base; J trimming: 0 bases; junction bases outside the gene matches: 6. Germline V CDR1 and CDR2: LNHNV, YYDKDF (reference sequence). The CDR3 sequence is 17 residues long. The CDR3 DNA is TGTGCCACCAGCAGAGTCCATGGGGACAGCTCTGGAAACACCATATATTTT. This encodes CATSRVHGDSSGNTIYF.

This clone was seen only once. The chain employs TRBV29-1 and TRBJ1-1; no clear D gene. CDR3 size: 10 residues. The germline V gene has CDR1 SQVTM and CDR2 ANQGSEA. With 4 bases removed from V and 10 bases from J, the gap between germline ends came to 10 bases. CDR3 protein: CSVVGWVAFF. The CDR3, as DNA: TGCAGCGTTGTAGGTTGGGTAGCTTTCTTT.

This chain uses TRBV11-1 with TRBJ2-7; 7 positions agree with TRBD1. V shed 6 bases and J 2 bases; nucleotides not matched to a gene: 7. Germline assignment: CDR1 SGHAT and CDR2 FQDESV (reference sequence). The CDR3 runs 14 residues. Here the CDR3 reads CASRRDRQTYEQYF. The CDR3 bases are TGTGCCAGCAGAAGGGACAGACAAACCTACGAGCAGTACTTC.

The gene calls are TRBV7-3 and TRBJ2-3; possible D gene TRBD1, 5 bases. V shed 5 bases and J shed 5 bases, with 8 bases lying between them. Germline CDR1 and CDR2: SGHTA and FQGTGA. This CDR3 has 12 residues. The CDR3 coding sequence is TGTGCCAGCAGCCCAGGGCGAGATACGCAGTATTTT. Translation: CASSPGRDTQYF.

The V gene is TRBV9, the J gene TRBJ1-1; D may be TRBD1 (5 bases). Trimming pared 3 bases from V and 7 bases from J, leaving 19 bases between. Germline CDR1 SGDLS, CDR2 YYNGEE. The CDR3 is made up of 15 amino acids. The CDR3 nucleotides are TGTGCCAGCAGCGCCGGGGCCCTAAGGGATAATGAAGCTTTCTTT. The encoded protein is CASSAGALRDNEAFF.

The rearrangement uses TRBV27 and TRBJ1-3; TRBD1 aligns across 7 bases. Germline trimming cut 7 bases from V and 2 bases from J; bases unmatched to any gene: 11. CDR3 length: 16 amino acids. Germline V gene sequence: CDR1 MNHEY, CDR2 SMNVEV (reference sequence). The CDR3 bases are TGTGCCAGCAACCCCCCAACAGGGGCTGCTGGAAACACCATATATTTT. Translating it yields CASNPPTGAAGNTIYF.

The chain employs TRBV9 and TRBJ1-1; 10 positions match TRBD1. The CDR3 runs to 18 residues. Per germline, CDR1 SGDLS and CDR2 YYNGEE. The ends lost 4 bases at V and 1 base at J; junction bases unmatched: 13. CDR3 nucleotide sequence: TGTGCCAGCAGCTCGAGGCGGGACAGGGGATTGGAGAACACTGAAGCTTTCTTT. Translated, it gives CASSSRRDRGLENTEAFF.